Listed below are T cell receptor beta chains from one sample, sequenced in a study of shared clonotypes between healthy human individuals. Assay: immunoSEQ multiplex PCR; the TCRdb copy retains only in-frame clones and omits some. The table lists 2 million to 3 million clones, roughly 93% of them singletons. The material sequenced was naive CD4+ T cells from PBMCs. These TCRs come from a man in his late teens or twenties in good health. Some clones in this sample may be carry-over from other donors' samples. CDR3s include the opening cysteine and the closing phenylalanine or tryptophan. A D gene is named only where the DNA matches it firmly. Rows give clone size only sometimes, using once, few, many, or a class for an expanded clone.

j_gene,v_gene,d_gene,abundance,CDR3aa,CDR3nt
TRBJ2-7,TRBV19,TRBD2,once,CASSILGSGNTYEQYF,TGTGCCAGTAGTATATTAGGTAGCGGGAACACCTACGAGCAGTACTTC
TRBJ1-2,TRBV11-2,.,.,CASSLDLSRTYGYTF,TGTGCCAGCAGCTTAGATCTTAGTAGGACGTATGGCTACACCTTC
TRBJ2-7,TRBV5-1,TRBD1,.,CASSSTGWNYEQYF,TGCGCCAGCAGCTCGACAGGGTGGAACTACGAGCAGTACTTC
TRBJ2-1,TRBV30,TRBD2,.,CASTGGGSYNEQFF,TGTGCCTCCACAGGCGGGGGTTCCTACAATGAGCAGTTCTTC
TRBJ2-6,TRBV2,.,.,CASSLFRGATGANVLTF,TGTGCCAGCTCACTTTTTAGGGGGGCAACAGGGGCCAACGTCCTGACTTTC
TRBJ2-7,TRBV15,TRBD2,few,CATSRTTSGRYEQYF,TGTGCCACCAGCAGGACGACTAGCGGGAGGTACGAGCAGTACTTC
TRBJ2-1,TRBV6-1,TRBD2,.,CASNPSGSYNEQFF,TGTGCCAGCAATCCTAGCGGTAGCTACAATGAGCAGTTCTTC
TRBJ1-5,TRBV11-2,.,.,CASSSLRGARAHF,TGTGCCAGCAGCTCCCTTAGGGGCGCCCGGGCGCATTTT
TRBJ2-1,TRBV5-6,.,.,CASSFERIYNEQFF,TGTGCCAGCAGCTTCGAGCGGATATACAATGAGCAGTTCTTC
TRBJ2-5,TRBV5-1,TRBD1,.,CASSLEVTGVRETQYF,TGCGCCAGCAGCTTGGAGGTGACAGGGGTGCGCGAGACCCAGTACTTC
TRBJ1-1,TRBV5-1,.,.,CASSSQGDTEAFF,TGCGCCAGCAGCTCACAGGGTGACACTGAAGCTTTCTTT
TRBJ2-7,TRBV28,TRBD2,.,CASSDSGTYEQYF,TGTGCCAGCAGTGATAGCGGGACCTACGAGCAGTACTTC
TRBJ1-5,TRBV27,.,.,CASSFGGHNQPQHF,TGTGCCAGCAGTTTCGGCGGACACAATCAGCCCCAGCATTTT
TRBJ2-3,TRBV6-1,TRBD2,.,CASSGGIAGVSDTQYF,TGTGCCAGCAGTGGGGGAATAGCGGGAGTATCAGATACGCAGTATTTT
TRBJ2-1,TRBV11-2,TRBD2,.,CASRPIAGARNEQFF,TGTGCCAGCAGACCTATAGCGGGAGCCCGAAATGAGCAGTTCTTC
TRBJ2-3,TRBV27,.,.,CASSFRGEGDTQYF,TGTGCCAGCAGTTTTAGGGGGGAGGGAGATACGCAGTATTTT